This T cell receptor (beta chain) was obtained from a study of blood T cells in healthy people across ages. The authors ran a second PCR of about 7 to 12 cycles using a sample-barcoded 5' primer and a J-beta primer mix. TCRdb processed the 5' RACE reads anew with MiXCR; each CDR3 protein has one entry. The sample consists of over 550,000 distinct CDR3 sequences, about 30% of them appearing once. Sequencing input: blood. This TCR came from a woman of 80 years or more in good health.

The CDR3 here is CASSLGGARIGNQPQHF. CDR3 DNA: TGTGCCAGCAGTTTAGGGGGGGCCAGGATTGGCAATCAGCCCCAGCATTTT. The chain joins TRBV28 to TRBJ1-5; D is perhaps TRBD1 (6 bases). Germline CDR1 MDHEN, CDR2 SYDVKM. This CDR3 has 17 amino acids. V lost 2 bases and J lost 2, with 16 bases in between.